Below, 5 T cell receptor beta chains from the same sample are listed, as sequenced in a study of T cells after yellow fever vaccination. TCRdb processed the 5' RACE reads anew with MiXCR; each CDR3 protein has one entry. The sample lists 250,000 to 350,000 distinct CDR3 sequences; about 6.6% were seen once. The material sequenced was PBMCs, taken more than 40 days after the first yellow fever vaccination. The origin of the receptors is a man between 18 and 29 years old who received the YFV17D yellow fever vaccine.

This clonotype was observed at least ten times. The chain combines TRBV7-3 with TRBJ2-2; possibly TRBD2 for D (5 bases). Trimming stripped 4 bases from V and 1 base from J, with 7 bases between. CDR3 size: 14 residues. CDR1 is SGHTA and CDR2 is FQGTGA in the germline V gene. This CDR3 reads CASSSSGNTGELFF. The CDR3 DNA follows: TGTGCCAGCAGCTCCAGCGGGAACACCGGGGAGCTGTTTTTT. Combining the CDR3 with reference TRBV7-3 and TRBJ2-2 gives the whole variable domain GAGVSQTPSNKVTEKGKYVELRCDPISGHTALYWYRQSLGQGPEFLIYFQGTGAADDSGLPNDRFFAVRPEGSVSTLKIQRTERGDSAVYLCASSSSGNTGELFFGEGSRLTVL.

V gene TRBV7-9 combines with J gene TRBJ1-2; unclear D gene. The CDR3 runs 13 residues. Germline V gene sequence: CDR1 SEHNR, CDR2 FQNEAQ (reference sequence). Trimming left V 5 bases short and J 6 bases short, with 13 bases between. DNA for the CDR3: TGTGCCAGCAGCGCAGCCTTGAAGAATGGCTACACCTTC. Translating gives CASSAALKNGYTF.

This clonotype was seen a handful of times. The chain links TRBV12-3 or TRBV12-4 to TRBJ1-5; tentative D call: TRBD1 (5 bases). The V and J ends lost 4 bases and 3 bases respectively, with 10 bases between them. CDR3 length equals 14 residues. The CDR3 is CASSSSGPNQPQHF. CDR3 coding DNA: TGTGCCAGCAGTTCTTCAGGGCCCAATCAGCCCCAGCATTTT.

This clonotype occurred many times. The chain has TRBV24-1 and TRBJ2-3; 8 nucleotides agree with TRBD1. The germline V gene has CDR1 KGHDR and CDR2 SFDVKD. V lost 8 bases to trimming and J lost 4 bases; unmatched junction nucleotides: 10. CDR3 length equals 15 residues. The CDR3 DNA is TGTGCCACCACCCAGACAGGGGAAGGTTCAGATACGCAGTATTTT. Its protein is CATTQTGEGSDTQYF.

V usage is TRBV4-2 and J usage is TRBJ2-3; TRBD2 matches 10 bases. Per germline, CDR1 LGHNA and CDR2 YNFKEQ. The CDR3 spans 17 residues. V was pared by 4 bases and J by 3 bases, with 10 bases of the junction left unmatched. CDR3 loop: CASSLSERGGRTDTQYF. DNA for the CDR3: TGTGCCAGCAGCCTTTCTGAGCGGGGGGGCAGGACAGATACGCAGTATTTT.